This T cell receptor beta chain was sequenced in a study of cytomegalovirus exposure and HLA in healthy donors. The PCR employed 60 Vbeta primers together with 13 Jbeta primers. Sequencing was performed with immunoSEQ multiplex PCR; in TCRdb, only in-frame clones are kept and a portion is missing. The data contain 100,000 to 150,000 clones, approximately 78% of them singletons. The V segment lost 3 bases and the J segment 4 bases; nucleotides outside the gene matches: 7. CDR3 length: 16 residues. Germline V CDR1 and CDR2: SGHDN, FVKESK. The sequence came from a woman aged 40 to 49 in good health and CMV-seropositive. The chain links TRBV14 to TRBJ2-1; 9 nucleotides agree with TRBD2. The specimen sequenced was PBMCs. The CDR3 is CASSHWSLAGYNEQFF. CDR3 nucleotides: TGTGCCAGCAGCCATTGGTCGCTAGCGGGATACAATGAGCAGTTCTTC.